This entry lists 10 T cell receptor beta chains sequenced from one sample in a study of graft-versus-host responses after intestinal transplantation. Some clones are missing from TCRdb's copy, which holds only in-frame ones; the method was immunoSEQ multiplex PCR. Of about 88,000 clones detected, less than 95% appear once; the ten largest clones hold 0.35%. These receptors lack a known antigen. The starting material was unstimulated CD4+ T cells sorted from spleen or lymph node cells, obtained before transplant. These receptors originate from a human donor who was the organ donor for an intestinal transplant.

The chain couples TRBV5-5 to TRBJ1-1; D may be TRBD1 (5 bases). The CDR3 covers 15 residues. Germline loops: CDR1 SGHKS, CDR2 YYEKEE (reference sequence). With 0 bases removed from V and 4 bases from J, the gap between germline ends came to 13 bases. The CDR3 sequence: CASSLAGHQSTEAFF. The CDR3 DNA follows: TGTGCCAGCAGCTTGGCAGGACATCAGAGCACTGAAGCTTTCTTT.

Only one count was recorded for this clone. The chain carries TRBV11-1 and TRBJ2-3, with 7 bases aligning to TRBD2. V lost 5 bases, J lost 4 bases, and 12 bases stayed unmatched. CDR1 is SGHAT, CDR2 FQDESV, per germline (reference sequence). This CDR3 is built from 16 residues. CDR3 protein: CASSPRTAGAADTQYF. For the CDR3, the DNA is TGTGCCAGCAGCCCAAGAACTGCGGGAGCTGCAGATACGCAGTATTTT.

This sequence joins TRBV4-1 and TRBJ1-2; no firm D call. The CDR3 totals 15 residues. Trimming cost V 2 bases and J 4 bases, with 14 bases left between them. Germline-derived CDR1 and CDR2 are MGHRA and YSYEKL. CDR3 residues: CASSQFSDGPYGYTF. CDR3 bases: TGCGCCAGCAGCCAATTTTCTGATGGGCCCTATGGCTACACCTTC.

This clone was detected once. The chain has TRBV11-3 and TRBJ1-1, with D maybe TRBD1 (5 bases). Trimming stripped 5 bases from V and 3 bases from J, with 13 bases between. The CDR3 contains 14 residues. Germline V gene data show CDR1 as SGHNT and CDR2 as YENEEA. The CDR3 protein is CASSLKGSDTEAFF. CDR3 DNA sequence: TGTGCCAGCAGCCTAAAGGGGTCGGACACTGAAGCTTTCTTT.

The chain has TRBV5-1 and TRBJ2-3; TRBD2 matches at 14 bases. There are 14 residues in the CDR3. V was clipped by 7 bases and J by 4 bases; unmatched bases: 2. Germline V gene sequence: CDR1 SGHRS, CDR2 YFSETQ. CDR3 protein: CASGTSGSSDTQYF. The CDR3 DNA reads TGCGCCAGCGGGACTAGCGGGAGTTCAGATACGCAGTATTTT. The complete variable domain, with remaining parts taken from reference TRBV5-1 and TRBJ2-3, reads KAGVTQTPRYLIKTRGQQVTLSCSPISGHRSVSWYQQTPGQGLQFLFEYFSETQRNKGNFPGRFSGRQFSNSRSEMNVSTLELGDSALYLCASGTSGSSDTQYFGPGTRLTVL.

The chain links TRBV10-3 to TRBJ1-6, with unresolved D. In germline, CDR1 is ENHRY, CDR2 SYGVKD. Trimming cost V 3 bases and J 16 bases, with 22 bases left between them. The CDR3 contains 15 residues. CDR3 nucleotides: TGTGCCATCAGTGATCTCAGGACTCAACGGGAGCAACTCCACTTT. Residues: CAISDLRTQREQLHF.

V is TRBV19 and J is TRBJ2-1; the match to TRBD2 covers 10 bases. The ends lost 7 bases at V and 10 bases at J; junction bases unmatched: 16. The CDR3 spans 16 residues. Germline CDR1 LNHDA, CDR2 SQIVND (reference sequence). CDR3 DNA sequence: TGTGCCAGTACTCAGCGGGGGGGCGTAGTAGGTTGGGAGCAGTTCTTC. Translation: CASTQRGGVVGWEQFF.

The CDR3 coding sequence is TGCGCCAGCAGCGTCCAAATCCACACTGAAGCTTTCTTT. Residues: CASSVQIHTEAFF. V is TRBV5-1 and J is TRBJ1-1, with D unresolved. V was clipped by 4 bases and J by 3 bases, with 10 bases between them. The CDR3 extends over 13 amino acids. CDR1 SGHRS and CDR2 YFSETQ come from the germline V gene.

The chain couples TRBV6-1 to TRBJ1-2; 8 bases are a match to TRBD1. Trimming removed 6 bases from V and 5 bases from J; junction bases left unmatched: 5. Germline CDR1 reads MNHNS; CDR2 reads SASEGT. The length of the CDR3 is 13 residues. CDR3 nucleotides: TGTGCCAGCAGGGCAGGGGGCCGTTATGGCTACACCTTC. As protein: CASRAGGRYGYTF.

J is TRBJ2-2 and V is TRBV7-8, with D perhaps matching TRBD2 (5 bases). Trimming pared 4 bases from V and 7 bases from J, leaving 16 bases between. CDR1 is SGHVS, CDR2 FQNEAQ, per germline. CDR3 length: 15 amino acids. CDR3: CASSSERGRGGELFF. The CDR3 DNA is TGTGCCAGCAGCTCAGAGAGAGGGAGAGGCGGGGAGCTGTTTTTT.